This T cell receptor (beta chain) is from a study of blood T cell repertoires in COVID-19. The wider study: From T cells, B-cell-depleted T cells, or PBMCs came the material, which was cDNA or gDNA.

V lost 1 base to trimming and J lost 5 bases, with 12 bases between them. The CDR3 totals 14 residues. Per the germline V gene, CDR1 is SGHTA and CDR2 is FQGNSA. Per the authors' pipeline: Reference gene primer amplification gave nucleated cell count estimates. Sequencing used immunoSEQ multiplex PCR; TCRdb keeps in-frame clones, though not all of them. The DNA gave D and trimming, while V, J and clone size come from that table. The table lists approximately 100,000 clones, 70% to 85% of them singletons. This receptor was identified in a man in his 70s with active or convalescent COVID-19. The sequenced sample was peripheral blood. This chain connects TRBV7-2 to TRBJ2-7; maybe TRBD2 (6 bases). This CDR3 reads CASSLDSPSDEQYF. CDR3 coding DNA: TGTGCCAGCAGCTTAGACTCTCCTAGCGACGAGCAGTACTTC.